Below, 14 T cell receptor beta chains from the same sample are listed, as sequenced in a study of CD8 T cells in Susac syndrome. A quantity of about 0.5 to 1 ug RNA underwent reverse transcription using random hexamers. One entry per CDR3 protein results from TCRdb running MiXCR on the immunoSEQ multiplex PCR reads. The data show about 200,000 distinct CDR3 sequences, with roughly 94% seen just once and approximately 0.1% held by the top ten. The sample consisted of CD4+ T cells from PBMCs. The receptors originated from a human donor in good health.

The chain couples TRBV7-2 to TRBJ2-5, with D tentatively TRBD1 (5 bases). V lost 5 bases and J lost 4, with 17 bases in between. The CDR3 runs to 15 residues. CDR1 and CDR2 (germline): SGHTA, FQGNSA. The CDR3 here is CASSPQGIWGETQYF. Written as DNA, the CDR3 is TGTGCCAGCAGCCCCCAGGGCATTTGGGGAGAGACCCAGTACTTC.

The J gene is TRBJ1-4, the V gene TRBV12-3 or TRBV12-4; D unclear. The CDR3 sequence is 14 residues long. Trimming removed 7 bases at V and 5 bases at J, with 14 bases between. CDR3 in DNA: TGTGCCAGCACCCCTGGAGCAGTAAATGAAAAACTGTTTTTT. Translated, it gives CASTPGAVNEKLFF.

The CDR3, as DNA: TGTGCCAGTAGTATGGCTGGCTTTGGGGGAAGAAAATACAATGAGCAGTTCTTC. Protein: CASSMAGFGGRKYNEQFF. V usage is TRBV19 and J usage is TRBJ2-1, with D perhaps given as TRBD1 or TRBD2 (5 bases each). CDR1 is LNHDA, CDR2 SQIVND, per germline (reference sequence). The CDR3 extends over 18 amino acids. V shed 3 bases and J shed 4 bases, with 22 bases lying between them. The variable domain in full, with the rest retrieved from reference TRBV19 and TRBJ2-1, is DGGITQSPKYLFRKEGQNVTLSCEQNLNHDAMYWYRQDPGQGLRLIYYSQIVNDFQKGDIAEGYSVSREKKESFPLTVTSAQKNPTAFYLCASSMAGFGGRKYNEQFFGPGTRLTVL.

This clonotype was observed a handful of times. The chain employs TRBV27 and TRBJ2-5; 8 bases line up with TRBD2. CDR1 and CDR2 from the germline V gene are MNHEY and SMNVEV (reference sequence). Unmatched junction bases numbered 2, after V lost 6 bases and J lost 5 bases. This CDR3 comprises 12 residues. Here the CDR3 reads CASSLAGETQYF. The CDR3 bases are TGTGCCAGCAGCTTAGCGGGGGAGACCCAGTACTTC.

The CDR3 DNA reads TGTGCCAGCAGTCTAGAGGGAGGAACAGATACGCAGTATTTT. Encoded protein: CASSLEGGTDTQYF. V and J are TRBV12-3 or TRBV12-4 and TRBJ2-3, with D maybe TRBD2 (6 bases). The V end was cut by 5 bases, the J end by 3 bases, with 12 bases between. There are 14 residues in the CDR3.

This CDR3 reads CSDTGVSRYNEQFF. The CDR3 DNA reads TGCAGCGATACGGGGGTGAGTCGGTACAATGAGCAGTTCTTC. The chain employs TRBV29-1 and TRBJ2-1; weak D call: TRBD2 (6 bases). Per germline, CDR1 SQVTM and CDR2 ANQGSEA. The ends were cut back, 7 bases at V and 4 bases at J, with 17 bases in the middle. The CDR3 consists of 14 residues.

The J gene is TRBJ2-5, the V gene TRBV7-3, with TRBD2 matching over 8 bases. This CDR3 comprises 14 residues. V was pared by 4 bases and J by 5 bases, with 6 bases of the junction left unmatched. Germline-derived CDR1 and CDR2 are SGHTA and FQGTGA. The DNA for the CDR3 is TGTGCCAGCAGCTCCGGGGGGGGCCGTGAGACCCAGTACTTC. This sequence encodes CASSSGGGRETQYF.

The J gene is TRBJ1-4, the V gene TRBV4-1; TRBD1 might be the D (6 bases). Germline CDR1 MGHRA, CDR2 YSYEKL. CDR3 length: 14 residues. Trimming removed 6 bases from V and 0 bases from J, with 8 bases in between. The CDR3: CASRNRATNEKLFF. The CDR3 DNA reads TGCGCCAGCAGAAACAGGGCAACTAATGAAAAACTGTTTTTT.

The J gene is TRBJ1-1, the V gene TRBV7-9; D ambiguous. The CDR3 is 14 residues long. Trimming took 5 bases from V and 4 from J, leaving 14 bases between them. Germline CDR1 and CDR2: SEHNR and FQNEAQ (reference sequence). In nucleotides, the CDR3 is TGTGCCAGCAGCCCATCGGGATGGGGCACTGAAGCTTTCTTT. Its translation: CASSPSGWGTEAFF.

The chain is built from TRBV20-1 and TRBJ2-1; 10 bases agree with TRBD2. V shed 2 bases, J shed 4 bases, and the junction held 5 bases outside the gene matches. Germline assignment: CDR1 DFQATT and CDR2 SNEGSKA (reference sequence). This CDR3 has 15 amino acids. CDR3: CSARPSSGGYNEQFF. The CDR3 DNA reads TGCAGTGCTAGACCCTCTAGCGGGGGATACAATGAGCAGTTCTTC.

This sequence joins TRBV29-1 and TRBJ1-1; D call uncertain. CDR1 and CDR2 from the germline V gene are SQVTM and ANQGSEA. The CDR3 consists of 13 residues. Trimming pared 4 bases from V and 1 base from J, leaving 10 bases between. Here the CDR3 DNA reads TGCAGCGTTGCCAAAAGTGGGAACACTGAAGCTTTCTTT. Protein sequence: CSVAKSGNTEAFF.

The chain carries TRBV12-5 and TRBJ1-1; no clear D. This CDR3 has 13 amino acids. Trimming removed 0 bases from V and 1 base from J, with 3 bases in between. CDR1 is LGHNT, CDR2 FRNRAP, per germline. The CDR3 region is CASGLVANTEAFF. The CDR3 bases are TGTGCTAGTGGTTTGGTAGCGAACACTGAAGCTTTCTTT.

The chain couples TRBV2 to TRBJ1-2; D unresolved. CDR3 length equals 13 residues. Per germline, CDR1 SNHLY and CDR2 FYNNEI. V was clipped by 4 bases and J by 2 bases, with 8 bases between them. CDR3: CASSVLGNYGYTF. In DNA form, the CDR3 reads TGTGCCAGCAGTGTTCTGGGGAACTATGGCTACACCTTC.

The gene calls are TRBV4-3 and TRBJ2-1; D not resolved. Trimming removed 1 base at V and 0 bases at J, with 7 bases between. CDR1 is LGHNA, CDR2 YSLEER, per germline. The CDR3 covers 15 residues. This CDR3 is CASSQGARSYNEQFF. DNA of the CDR3: TGCGCCAGCAGCCAAGGGGCCCGCTCCTACAATGAGCAGTTCTTC.